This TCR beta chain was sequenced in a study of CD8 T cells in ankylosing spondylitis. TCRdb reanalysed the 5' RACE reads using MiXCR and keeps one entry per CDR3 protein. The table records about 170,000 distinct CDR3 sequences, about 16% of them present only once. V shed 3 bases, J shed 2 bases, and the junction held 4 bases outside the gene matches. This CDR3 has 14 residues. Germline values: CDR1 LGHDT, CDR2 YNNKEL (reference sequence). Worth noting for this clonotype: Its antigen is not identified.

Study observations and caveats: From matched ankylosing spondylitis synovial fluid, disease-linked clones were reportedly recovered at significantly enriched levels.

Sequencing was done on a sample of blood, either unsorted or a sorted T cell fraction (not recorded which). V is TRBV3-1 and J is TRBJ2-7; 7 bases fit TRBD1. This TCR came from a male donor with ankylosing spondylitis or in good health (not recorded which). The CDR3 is CASSQGTATYEQYF. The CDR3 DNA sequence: TGTGCCAGCAGCCAGGGGACAGCCACCTACGAGCAGTACTTC.